The rows below give T cell receptor beta chains drawn from one sample of a study of TIL therapy for anti-PD-1-resistant metastatic lung cancer. The method was immunoSEQ multiplex PCR; TCRdb's version includes in-frame clones alone and lacks a portion of them. The sample includes about 60,000 clones, roughly 66% of them seen just once. This sample comprised blood, obtained at baseline. All receptors come from a person aged 25 to 80 with non-small cell lung cancer. Both conserved end residues are part of each CDR3. D genes are given only for firm matches. The size field is filled for only some rows; it gives once, few, many or a size class.

cdr3_length: 15
v_call: TRBV28
j_call: TRBJ2-5
clone_size: NA
d_call: NA
cdr3_aa: CASSGVGGGLETQYF
cdr3_nt: TGTGCCAGCAGTGGTGTAGGGGGTGGGTTGGAGACCCAGTACTTC

cdr3_length: 13
v_call: TRBV6-5
j_call: TRBJ2-2
clone_size: NA
d_call: NA
cdr3_aa: CASRGRITGELFF
cdr3_nt: TGTGCCAGCAGGGGGCGGATCACCGGGGAGCTGTTTTTT

cdr3_length: 12
v_call: TRBV27
j_call: TRBJ2-7
clone_size: NA
d_call: NA
cdr3_aa: CASSLRGGEQYF
cdr3_nt: TGTGCCAGCAGTTTAAGGGGTGGAGAGCAGTACTTC

cdr3_length: 16
v_call: TRBV4-2
j_call: TRBJ2-1
clone_size: NA
d_call: TRBD2
cdr3_aa: CASSPTLAGDYNEQFF
cdr3_nt: TGTGCCAGCAGCCCAACTCTAGCGGGGGACTACAATGAGCAGTTCTTC

cdr3_length: 16
v_call: TRBV14
j_call: TRBJ2-2
clone_size: NA
d_call: NA
cdr3_aa: CASSQDRNRDTGELFF
cdr3_nt: TGTGCCAGCAGCCAAGATAGGAACAGGGACACCGGGGAGCTGTTTTTT

cdr3_length: 14
v_call: TRBV5-6
j_call: TRBJ2-5
clone_size: NA
d_call: NA
cdr3_aa: CASSLDPLGETQYF
cdr3_nt: TGTGCCAGCAGCTTGGATCCGCTTGGGGAGACCCAGTACTTC

cdr3_length: 15
v_call: TRBV7-6
j_call: TRBJ2-5
clone_size: NA
d_call: NA
cdr3_aa: CASSTGRSGQETQYF
cdr3_nt: TGTGCCAGCAGTACGGGCAGATCGGGCCAAGAGACCCAGTACTTC

cdr3_length: 14
v_call: TRBV18
j_call: TRBJ2-3
clone_size: NA
d_call: NA
cdr3_aa: CASSPGIVTDTQYF
cdr3_nt: TGTGCCAGCTCACCTGGGATAGTTACAGATACGCAGTATTTT

cdr3_length: 13
v_call: TRBV19
j_call: TRBJ1-1
clone_size: few
d_call: NA
cdr3_aa: CASSIWEDTEAFF
cdr3_nt: TGTGCCAGTAGTATTTGGGAGGACACTGAAGCTTTCTTT

cdr3_length: 14
v_call: TRBV11-3
j_call: TRBJ1-1
clone_size: NA
d_call: NA
cdr3_aa: CASSLGTGTTEAFF
cdr3_nt: TGTGCCAGCAGCTTAGGAACAGGTACTACTGAAGCTTTCTTT

cdr3_length: 15
v_call: TRBV7-2
j_call: TRBJ2-1
clone_size: NA
d_call: TRBD2
cdr3_aa: CASSLAGTSTHEQFF
cdr3_nt: TGTGCCAGCAGCTTGGCCGGGACTAGTACACATGAGCAGTTCTTC

cdr3_length: 15
v_call: TRBV6-5
j_call: TRBJ2-2
clone_size: once
d_call: TRBD1
cdr3_aa: CASKTGGEGAGELFF
cdr3_nt: TGTGCCAGCAAGACAGGGGGGGAGGGCGCCGGGGAGCTGTTTTTT

cdr3_length: 13
v_call: TRBV27
j_call: TRBJ1-2
clone_size: NA
d_call: NA
cdr3_aa: CASSFGQDYGYTF
cdr3_nt: TGTGCCAGCAGTTTTGGGCAAGACTATGGCTACACCTTC

cdr3_length: 11
v_call: TRBV19
j_call: TRBJ2-7
clone_size: once
d_call: NA
cdr3_aa: CASAGKFEQYF
cdr3_nt: TGTGCCAGCGCAGGAAAATTCGAGCAGTACTTC

cdr3_length: 15
v_call: TRBV5-1
j_call: TRBJ2-7
clone_size: once
d_call: NA
cdr3_aa: CASSPALTQAYEQYF
cdr3_nt: TGCGCCAGCAGCCCGGCCCTTACCCAAGCCTACGAGCAGTACTTC

cdr3_length: 16
v_call: TRBV19
j_call: TRBJ1-5
clone_size: few
d_call: NA
cdr3_aa: CASSMVGGANGQPQHF
cdr3_nt: TGTGCCAGTAGTATGGTGGGGGGCGCGAATGGTCAGCCCCAGCATTTT

cdr3_length: 16
v_call: TRBV18
j_call: TRBJ1-2
clone_size: once
d_call: TRBD1
cdr3_aa: CASSPTNRGTELGYTF
cdr3_nt: TGTGCCAGCTCACCAACCAACAGGGGGACCGAACTTGGCTACACCTTC

cdr3_length: 15
v_call: TRBV6-6
j_call: TRBJ1-2
clone_size: NA
d_call: TRBD1
cdr3_aa: CASSYLRDRDDGYTF
cdr3_nt: TGTGCCAGCAGTTACCTCCGGGACAGGGATGATGGCTACACCTTC

cdr3_length: 13
v_call: TRBV7-3
j_call: TRBJ2-2
clone_size: NA
d_call: NA
cdr3_aa: CASSLTDSLELFF
cdr3_nt: TGTGCCAGCAGCTTAACGGACTCCCTGGAGCTGTTTTTT

cdr3_length: 16
v_call: TRBV2
j_call: TRBJ1-3
clone_size: NA
d_call: NA
cdr3_aa: CASSPQGLRSGNTIYF
cdr3_nt: TGTGCCAGCAGTCCTCAGGGCCTACGCTCTGGAAACACCATATATTTT

cdr3_length: 15
v_call: TRBV27
j_call: TRBJ2-2
clone_size: NA
d_call: NA
cdr3_aa: CASSLASRFTGELFF
cdr3_nt: TGTGCCAGCAGTTTGGCGTCCCGATTCACCGGGGAGCTGTTTTTT

cdr3_length: 14
v_call: TRBV6-5
j_call: TRBJ2-6
clone_size: NA
d_call: NA
cdr3_aa: CASRDYSGANVLTF
cdr3_nt: TGTGCCAGCAGAGACTACTCTGGGGCCAACGTCCTGACTTTC

cdr3_length: 16
v_call: TRBV5-4
j_call: TRBJ2-7
clone_size: NA
d_call: TRBD1
cdr3_aa: CASSLASGTGAYEQYF
cdr3_nt: TGTGCCAGCAGCTTGGCCTCCGGGACAGGGGCCTACGAGCAGTACTTC

cdr3_length: 14
v_call: TRBV5-1
j_call: TRBJ2-7
clone_size: NA
d_call: TRBD1
cdr3_aa: CASSQTGQSYEQYF
cdr3_nt: TGCGCCAGCAGCCAGACGGGACAGTCCTACGAGCAGTACTTC

cdr3_length: 15
v_call: TRBV5-1
j_call: TRBJ2-5
clone_size: NA
d_call: NA
cdr3_aa: CASSLVHGGQETQYF
cdr3_nt: TGCGCCAGCAGCTTGGTTCACGGGGGCCAAGAGACCCAGTACTTC

cdr3_length: 15
v_call: TRBV15
j_call: TRBJ2-3
clone_size: NA
d_call: TRBD1
cdr3_aa: CATSLQGEFTDTQYF
cdr3_nt: TGTGCCACGTCGCTCCAGGGGGAATTCACAGATACGCAGTATTTT

cdr3_length: 17
v_call: TRBV5-1
j_call: TRBJ2-1
clone_size: NA
d_call: TRBD2
cdr3_aa: CASSLFSSGGTYNEQFF
cdr3_nt: TGCGCCAGCAGCTTGTTTTCTAGCGGGGGGACCTACAATGAGCAGTTCTTC

cdr3_length: 16
v_call: TRBV5-6
j_call: TRBJ2-1
clone_size: NA
d_call: TRBD2
cdr3_aa: CASSFETSGGYNEQFF
cdr3_nt: TGTGCCAGCAGCTTTGAGACTAGCGGGGGTTACAATGAGCAGTTCTTC

cdr3_length: 14
v_call: TRBV29-1
j_call: TRBJ2-1
clone_size: NA
d_call: TRBD1
cdr3_aa: CSVNRDRAYNEQFF
cdr3_nt: TGCAGCGTGAACCGGGACAGGGCTTACAATGAGCAGTTCTTC

cdr3_length: 15
v_call: TRBV28
j_call: TRBJ1-2
clone_size: few
d_call: NA
cdr3_aa: CASSLSPALNYGYTF
cdr3_nt: TGTGCCAGCAGTTTATCCCCAGCCCTTAACTATGGCTACACCTTC

cdr3_length: 15
v_call: TRBV4-1
j_call: TRBJ2-3
clone_size: NA
d_call: NA
cdr3_aa: CASSQEGRALGTQYF
cdr3_nt: TGCGCCAGCAGCCAAGAAGGGAGAGCCCTGGGAACGCAGTATTTT

cdr3_length: 14
v_call: TRBV5-1
j_call: TRBJ2-7
clone_size: NA
d_call: TRBD1
cdr3_aa: CASSLEANRGEQYF
cdr3_nt: TGCGCCAGCAGCTTGGAAGCCAACAGGGGCGAGCAGTACTTC

cdr3_length: 13
v_call: TRBV5-5
j_call: TRBJ2-7
clone_size: NA
d_call: NA
cdr3_aa: CASSLSRDYEQYF
cdr3_nt: TGTGCCAGCAGCTTGTCTCGGGACTACGAGCAGTACTTC

cdr3_length: 13
v_call: TRBV30
j_call: TRBJ1-2
clone_size: NA
d_call: NA
cdr3_aa: CAWSPGVEGGYTF
cdr3_nt: TGTGCCTGGTCGCCAGGGGTTGAGGGTGGCTACACCTTC

cdr3_length: 16
v_call: TRBV6-5
j_call: TRBJ2-2
clone_size: NA
d_call: TRBD2
cdr3_aa: CASSYRASGGAGELFF
cdr3_nt: TGTGCCAGCAGTTACCGGGCCAGCGGGGGGGCCGGGGAGCTGTTTTTT

cdr3_length: 14
v_call: TRBV5-1
j_call: TRBJ1-5
clone_size: few
d_call: NA
cdr3_aa: CASSPVGGDQPQHF
cdr3_nt: TGCGCCAGCAGCCCCGTAGGGGGTGATCAGCCCCAGCATTTT

cdr3_length: 13
v_call: TRBV6-5
j_call: TRBJ2-3
clone_size: NA
d_call: NA
cdr3_aa: CASSESSTDTQYF
cdr3_nt: TGTGCCAGCAGTGAATCTAGCACAGATACGCAGTATTTT

cdr3_length: 14
v_call: TRBV11-2
j_call: TRBJ2-3
clone_size: NA
d_call: NA
cdr3_aa: CASSLRLGADTQYF
cdr3_nt: TGTGCCAGCAGCTTAAGACTTGGGGCAGATACGCAGTATTTT

cdr3_length: 13
v_call: TRBV11-3
j_call: TRBJ1-3
clone_size: few
d_call: NA
cdr3_aa: CASSSSIGNTIYF
cdr3_nt: TGTGCCAGCAGCTCCTCCATCGGAAACACCATATATTTT

cdr3_length: 15
v_call: TRBV7-6
j_call: TRBJ2-4
clone_size: NA
d_call: NA
cdr3_aa: CASSLTGARGNIQYF
cdr3_nt: TGTGCCAGCAGCCTCACCGGGGCTAGGGGAAACATTCAGTACTTC

cdr3_length: 15
v_call: TRBV10-2
j_call: TRBJ1-5
clone_size: NA
d_call: NA
cdr3_aa: CASSEVPWGRQPQHF
cdr3_nt: TGCGCCAGCAGTGAGGTCCCTTGGGGGCGTCAGCCCCAGCATTTT

cdr3_length: 16
v_call: TRBV18
j_call: TRBJ1-5
clone_size: NA
d_call: TRBD1
cdr3_aa: CASSPQQGAANQPQHF
cdr3_nt: TGTGCCAGCTCTCCACAGCAGGGGGCAGCCAATCAGCCCCAGCATTTT